One sample yielded the 2 T cell receptor beta chains listed below, sequenced in a study of T-cell memory formation after mild COVID-19. TCRdb reprocessed the 5' RACE reads with MiXCR, giving one entry per CDR3 protein. The sample consists of about 130,000 distinct CDR3 sequences, about 15% of them appearing once. Sequencing was carried out using PBMCs or a T cell subset sorted from them (not recorded which). The receptors were sampled from an adult woman who had mild COVID-19 (a few samples of this study predate the infection). Cell type and time point are not known.

V gene TRBV10-3 combines with J gene TRBJ2-5; the D is unclear. Germline assignment: CDR1 ENHRY and CDR2 SYGVKD. Trimming left V 10 bases short and J 1 base short, with 7 bases between. CDR3 size: 11 residues. The CDR3 loop is CATRSQETQYF. Written as DNA, the CDR3 is TGTGCCACCAGATCCCAAGAGACCCAGTACTTC.

The chain employs TRBV12-3 or TRBV12-4 and TRBJ2-5; 8 nucleotides agree with TRBD2. The length of the CDR3 is 14 residues. The V segment lost 7 bases and the J segment 4 bases; nucleotides outside the gene matches: 8. CDR3 sequence reads: CASTFREGGETQYF. CDR3 sequence (DNA): TGTGCCAGCACCTTCCGGGAGGGGGGAGAGACCCAGTACTTC.